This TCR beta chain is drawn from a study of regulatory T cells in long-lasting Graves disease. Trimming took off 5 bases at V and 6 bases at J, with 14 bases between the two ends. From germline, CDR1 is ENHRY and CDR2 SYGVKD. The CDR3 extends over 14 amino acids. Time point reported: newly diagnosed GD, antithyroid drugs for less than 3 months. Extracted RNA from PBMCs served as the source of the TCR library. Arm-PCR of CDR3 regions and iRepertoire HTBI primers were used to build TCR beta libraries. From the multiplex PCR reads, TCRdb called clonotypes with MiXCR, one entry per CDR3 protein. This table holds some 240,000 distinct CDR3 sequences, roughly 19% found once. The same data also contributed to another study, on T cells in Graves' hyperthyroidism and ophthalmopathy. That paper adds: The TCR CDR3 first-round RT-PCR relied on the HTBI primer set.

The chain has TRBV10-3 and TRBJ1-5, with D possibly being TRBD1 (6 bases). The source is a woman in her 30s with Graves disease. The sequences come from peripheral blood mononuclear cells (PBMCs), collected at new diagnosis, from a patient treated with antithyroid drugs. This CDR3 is CAISRTATLQPQHF. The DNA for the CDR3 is TGTGCCATCAGTCGGACAGCAACACTTCAGCCCCAGCATTTT.